This T cell receptor beta chain was sequenced during a study of cytotoxic CD8 clonotypes in ibrutinib-treated CLL. Study-level background: For this cohort, patients were some 12 relapsed/refractory and some 15 treatment-naive, while roughly 17 were IGHV unmutated. Patients gave response samples after a median 12 months of treatment, range 6 to 36. Recorded responses included 24 partial and 2 complete; following median approximately 68 months, approximately 14 stayed remitted and roughly 12 progressed. Study-level points and caveats: Before falling back toward baseline at progression, clonality had risen at the time of ibrutinib response.

This clone was recorded only once. Its antigen is not known. Profiled with immunoSEQ multiplex PCR; TCRdb holds only in-frame clones, not every one. Of just over 200,000 clones in the sample, roughly 65% are singletons; the top ten hold over 5.5%. Germline V gene sequence: CDR1 SGHTA, CDR2 FQGNSA. This CDR3 has 16 amino acids. J was trimmed by 7 bases and V by 2 bases; bases with no gene match: 8. This TCR derives from a human donor with chronic lymphocytic leukemia. The specimen was PBMCs, collected after 12 months of ibrutinib treatment. J is TRBJ2-2 and V is TRBV7-2, with 9 bases lining up with TRBD2. CDR3 sequence: CASSLRPREGGGELFF. For the CDR3, the DNA is TGTGCCAGCAGCTTACGTCCGCGGGAGGGTGGCGGGGAGCTGTTTTTT.